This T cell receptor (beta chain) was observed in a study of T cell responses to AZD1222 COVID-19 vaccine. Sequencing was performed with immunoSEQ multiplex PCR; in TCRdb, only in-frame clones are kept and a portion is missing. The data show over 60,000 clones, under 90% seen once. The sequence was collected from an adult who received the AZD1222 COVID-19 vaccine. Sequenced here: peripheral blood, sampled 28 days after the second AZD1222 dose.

CDR3 coding DNA: TGCGCCAGCAGCCCGGCGAGGACTAGCGGGGGGGCCTCGCTTGAGCAGTTCTTC. Its translation is CASSPARTSGGASLEQFF. This rearrangement joins TRBV4-1 to TRBJ2-1; 15 nucleotides agree with TRBD2. Germline CDR1 is MGHRA and CDR2 is YSYEKL. V lost 4 bases and J lost 9; bases outside the gene matches: 13. CDR3 length equals 18 residues.